Shown below are 17 T cell receptor beta chains from a single sample sequenced in a study of OX40 agonist ivuxolimab in advanced cancers. The assay was immunoSEQ multiplex PCR, and TCRdb's table has in-frame clones only and misses some. The table records roughly 60,000 clones, more than 75% of them present only once. Sample: CD4+ or CD8+ T cells sorted from blood, taken in a trial of the OX40 agonist ivuxolimab. The receptors were sampled from an adult with an advanced solid tumor such as melanoma, head and neck, liver or kidney cancer.

The CDR3 reads CASSKAGTGVLGGREQYF. DNA for the CDR3: TGTGCCAGCAGCAAAGCCGGGACAGGAGTACTGGGAGGACGCGAGCAGTACTTC. The chain couples TRBV21-1 to TRBJ2-7; TRBD1 is taken as the D call from the table, unchecked against the DNA. TRBV21-1 is reported as a pseudogene. This CDR3 region has 18 residues.

This clone was recorded a few times. This chain links TRBV7-9 with TRBJ2-7, with a tentative D call TRBD2 (5 bases). CDR1 is SEHNR and CDR2 is FQNEAQ in the germline V gene (reference sequence). Trimming stripped 1 base from V and 3 bases from J, with 16 bases between. CDR3 length: 16 residues. DNA for the CDR3: TGTGCCAGCAGCTTAGATTCTAGGGAACGGGACTACGAGCAGTACTTC. Its translation: CASSLDSRERDYEQYF.

The CDR3 loop reads CASSAHSGRIGETQYF. CDR3 DNA: TGTGCCAGCAGTGCGCATAGCGGGAGGATTGGAGAGACCCAGTACTTC. V gene TRBV25-1 combines with J gene TRBJ2-5; 10 nucleotides agree with TRBD2. Trimming took 4 bases from V and 4 from J; bases not matched to a gene: 9. There are 16 residues in the CDR3. In germline, CDR1 is MGHDK, CDR2 SYGVNS.

This clone showed up just a few times. The chain is built from TRBV27 and TRBJ1-5, with D possibly being TRBD1 (5 bases). This CDR3 contains 12 residues. The ends were cut back, 2 bases at V and 6 bases at J, with 5 bases in the middle. CDR1 and CDR2 (germline): MNHEY, SMNVEV (reference sequence). The CDR3 nucleotides are TGTGCCAGCAGTTTAGGGGGTCAGCCCCAGCATTTT. Its translation is CASSLGGQPQHF.

The gene calls are TRBV6-5 and TRBJ2-4; D not resolved. Trimming removed 9 bases from V and 2 bases from J, with 8 bases in between. Germline V CDR1 and CDR2: MNHEY, SVGAGI. The CDR3 loop spans 12 amino acids. The CDR3 region has the DNA TGTGCCAGTTGGGGAACCAAAAACATTCAGTACTTC. Translating it yields CASWGTKNIQYF.

V usage is TRBV11-1 and J usage is TRBJ2-4; D perhaps matches TRBD2 (5 bases). Germline assignment: CDR1 SGHAT and CDR2 FQDESV (reference sequence). The V and J ends lost 8 bases and 5 bases respectively, with 10 bases between them. The CDR3 length is 12 residues. The CDR3 DNA sequence: TGTGCCAGCTCGGACGGGGAAAACATTCAGTACTTC. Protein: CASSDGENIQYF.

The chain employs TRBV11-3 and TRBJ2-2; 7 bases line up with TRBD1. Germline V lookup: CDR1 SGHNT, CDR2 YENEEA. V was pared by 5 bases and J by 4 bases, with 4 bases of the junction left unmatched. The CDR3 runs 14 residues. CDR3 loop: CASSPTGFTGELFF. CDR3 nucleotides: TGTGCCAGCAGCCCGACAGGGTTCACCGGGGAGCTGTTTTTT.

This chain links TRBV19 with TRBJ2-2; no firm D call. Germline lookup yields CDR1 LNHDA and CDR2 SQIVND (reference sequence). CDR3 length equals 15 residues. V lost 2 bases and J 5 bases, leaving 12 bases between the germline ends. The CDR3: CASSISEVMTGELFF. Here the CDR3 DNA reads TGTGCCAGTAGTATAAGTGAGGTCATGACCGGGGAGCTGTTTTTT.

The chain recombines TRBV30 with TRBJ1-1; 7 nucleotides line up with TRBD1. The CDR3 covers 17 residues. The germline V gene has CDR1 GTSNPN and CDR2 SVGIG (reference sequence). V trimming: 0 bases; J trimming: 7 bases; junction bases outside the gene matches: 17. CDR3 in amino acids: CAWSVQGFGRASVEAFF. The DNA of the CDR3 is TGTGCCTGGAGTGTACAGGGGTTTGGCAGGGCTTCGGTTGAAGCTTTCTTT. Full variable domain (missing parts from reference TRBV30 and TRBJ1-1): SQTIHQWPATLVQPVGSPLSLECTVEGTSNPNLYWYRQAAGRGLQLLFYSVGIGQISSEVPQNLSASRPQDRQFILSSKKLLLSDSGFYLCAWSVQGFGRASVEAFFGQGTRLTVV.

The V and J genes are TRBV4-2 and TRBJ2-1, with 12 bases aligning to TRBD2. The trim removed 2 bases at V and 8 bases at J, leaving 7 bases unmatched. The CDR3 sequence is 16 residues long. Germline CDR1 and CDR2: LGHNA and YNFKEQ. CDR3 DNA: TGTGCCAGCAGCCAATCACTAGCGGGGGGAGGAGATGAGCAGTTCTTC. Translation: CASSQSLAGGGDEQFF.

The chain combines TRBV10-3 with TRBJ1-5, with D uncertain. Germline V CDR1 and CDR2: ENHRY, SYGVKD. The CDR3 has 13 residues. The V end lost 9 bases, the J end lost 2 bases, and 11 bases lay between the germline ends. The CDR3 coding sequence is TGTGCCATAGACCCTTCTGGCAATCAGCCCCAGCATTTT. Translated: CAIDPSGNQPQHF.

This clone turned up a few times. This rearrangement joins TRBV10-3 to TRBJ2-1; 12 nucleotides agree with TRBD2. V dropped 6 bases and J dropped 8; count of bases not matched to a gene: 5. CDR1 is ENHRY and CDR2 is SYGVKD in the germline V gene. This CDR3 region has 14 residues. CDR3 sequence: CAIRTSGRNDEQFF. The CDR3, as DNA: TGTGCCATCAGGACTAGCGGGAGAAACGATGAGCAGTTCTTC.

V usage is TRBV6-6 and J usage is TRBJ1-1, with 11 positions matching TRBD1. This CDR3 has 15 amino acids. J was trimmed by 7 bases and V by 5 bases; bases with no gene match: 9. Germline lookup yields CDR1 MNHNY and CDR2 SVGAGI (reference sequence). CDR3: CASSPMGQGEGEAFF. CDR3 sequence (DNA): TGTGCCAGCAGTCCCATGGGACAGGGGGAGGGTGAAGCTTTCTTT.

The chain couples TRBV7-2 to TRBJ2-7; 10 positions agree with TRBD2. V dropped 2 bases and J dropped 2; count of bases not matched to a gene: 0. The germline gives CDR1 SGHTA, CDR2 FQGNSA. This CDR3 comprises 14 residues. CDR3 protein: CASSLSGGAYEQYF. CDR3 coding DNA: TGTGCCAGCAGCTTAAGCGGGGGGGCCTACGAGCAGTACTTC.

This clone is labeled medium-sized. V is TRBV7-3 and J is TRBJ1-1; 12 bases line up with TRBD1. Germline V gene sequence: CDR1 SGHTA, CDR2 FQGTGA. The CDR3 has 16 residues. Trimming removed 5 bases from V and 5 bases from J; junction bases left unmatched: 9. CDR3 sequence (DNA): TGTGCCAGCAGCCTGCACCGGGACAGGGGGCCTACTGAAGCTTTCTTT. Its protein is CASSLHRDRGPTEAFF.

This chain joins TRBV10-3 and TRBJ1-2, with unresolved D. With 0 bases removed from V and 8 bases from J, the gap between germline ends came to 7 bases. This CDR3 is built from 12 residues. Germline V gene sequence: CDR1 ENHRY, CDR2 SYGVKD. CDR3 sequence reads: CAISESAAGYTF. Written as DNA, the CDR3 is TGTGCCATCAGTGAGTCCGCGGCCGGCTACACCTTC.

This clone has a single count. The rearrangement joins TRBV7-8 to TRBJ1-5; 8 bases fit TRBD1. This CDR3 has 15 residues. Germline assignment: CDR1 SGHVS and CDR2 FQNEAQ. Unmatched junction bases numbered 3, after V lost 2 bases and J lost 3 bases. DNA for the CDR3: TGTGCCAGCAGCTTACAGGGGGCCCTCAATCAGCCCCAGCATTTT. Its translation: CASSLQGALNQPQHF.